The TCR beta chain under discussion was sequenced for a study of Ad26.COV2.S vaccination and SARS-CoV-2 variants. Across the study: Participants got Ad26.COV2.S intramuscularly, once or twice 56 days apart.

Germline-derived CDR1 and CDR2 are MGHRA and YSYEKL. There are 17 residues in the CDR3. J lost 6 bases, V lost 3 bases, and 12 bases had no gene match. Documented treatment: some 20 received Ad26.COV2.S at low or high dose, single or two shots; roughly five received placebo; per-sample allocation not given. Sampling was performed 63 days after the first vaccine or placebo injection. Data came from immunoSEQ multiplex PCR; TCRdb stores just in-frame clones and leaves some out. Here the sample spans about 350,000 clones, 80% to 90% being singletons. The receptor comes from a person aged 18-60 years who received the Ad26.COV2.S COVID-19 vaccine or a placebo. The material sequenced was peripheral blood, taken in a trial of Ad26.COV2.S vaccine versus placebo. The gene calls are TRBV4-1 and TRBJ1-1; 11 bases line up with TRBD1. The CDR3 reads CASSHRGTGGRLAEAFF. CDR3 in DNA: TGCGCCAGCAGCCACAGAGGGACAGGGGGAAGATTGGCTGAAGCTTTCTTT.